This record looks at one TCR beta chain sequence and its context. This record comes from a study of blood T cell repertoires in COVID-19. The wider study: Samples of COVID-19 (acute and convalescent) were obtained from the United States, Italy and Spain. The analysed material was cDNA or gDNA that came from T cells, B-cell-depleted T cells, or PBMCs.

V was trimmed by 3 bases and J by 1 base, leaving 15 bases between them. This CDR3 is built from 16 residues. Germline V gene lookup returns CDR1 MNHEY and CDR2 SVGAGI. As processed by the authors: Reference gene primer amplification gave estimated nucleated cell counts. TCRdb's copy holds only in-frame clones and misses some; the assay was immunoSEQ multiplex PCR. From that table come the V and J calls and clone size; the DNA was used to work out D and trimming. The sample records about 57,000 clones, about four fifths being singletons. The sequence derives from a woman older than 75 with acute or convalescent COVID-19. The gene calls are TRBV6-5 and TRBJ1-1; unclear D gene. Source material: peripheral blood. In DNA form, the CDR3 reads TGTGCCAGCAGTTATATAAGCATACAGACGAACACTGAAGCTTTCTTT. Translated: CASSYISIQTNTEAFF.